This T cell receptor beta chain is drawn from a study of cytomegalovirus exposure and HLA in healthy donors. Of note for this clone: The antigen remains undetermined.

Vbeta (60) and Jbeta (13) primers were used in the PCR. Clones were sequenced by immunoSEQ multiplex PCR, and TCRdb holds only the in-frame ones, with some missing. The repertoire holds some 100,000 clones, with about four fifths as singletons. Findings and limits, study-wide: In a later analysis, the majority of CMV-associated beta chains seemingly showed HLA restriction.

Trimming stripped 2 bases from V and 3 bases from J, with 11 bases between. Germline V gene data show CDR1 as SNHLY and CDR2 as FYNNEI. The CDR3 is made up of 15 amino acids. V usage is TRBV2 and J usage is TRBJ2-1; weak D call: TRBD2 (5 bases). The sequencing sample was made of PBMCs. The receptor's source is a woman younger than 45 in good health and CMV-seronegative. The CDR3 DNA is TGTGCCAGCAGTGAATTCAATAGCGTCTACAATGAGCAGTTCTTC. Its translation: CASSEFNSVYNEQFF.